The 3 T cell receptor beta chains reported below all come from one sample, sequenced in a study of blood T cell repertoires in COVID-19. Measured with immunoSEQ multiplex PCR; TCRdb has only the in-frame clones, and not every one. The data show fewer than 500,000 clones, with roughly nine tenths seen just once and about 2.1% held by the top ten. Material: PBMCs or T cells enriched from blood (not recorded which). The receptor set was obtained from a woman younger than 30 with acute COVID-19.

The chain employs TRBV6-1 and TRBJ1-6; D is perhaps TRBD1 (5 bases). V was cut by 3 bases and J by 7 bases, with 16 bases left in between. Germline assignment: CDR1 MNHNS and CDR2 SASEGT. The CDR3 is made up of 16 amino acids. CDR3 nucleotides: TGTGCCAGCAGTGAGTTCCCCGGGGGGTTGAATTCACCCCTCCACTTT. Translated, it gives CASSEFPGGLNSPLHF.

Regarding this clone: Because the CDR3's place on the DNA is in doubt, the DNA is left out and the CDR3 is given as listed by TCRdb. V usage is TRBV19 and J usage is TRBJ2-1; TRBD2 is the table's D call and was not checked against the DNA. The length of the CDR3 is 19 amino acids, counting both ends. CDR1 and CDR2 from the germline V gene are LNHDA and SQIVND (reference sequence). The CDR3 is CASSPRLAGYGISVNEQFF.

This sequence joins TRBV6-2 or TRBV6-3 and TRBJ2-7, with D possibly matching TRBD1 (5 bases). CDR1 and CDR2 from the germline V gene are MNHEY and SVGEGT. This CDR3 is 11 amino acids long. Trimming left V 6 bases short and J 5 bases short, with 8 bases between. The CDR3 DNA is TGTGCCAGCAGCAGCAGGGACGAGCAGTACTTC. This sequence encodes CASSSRDEQYF.